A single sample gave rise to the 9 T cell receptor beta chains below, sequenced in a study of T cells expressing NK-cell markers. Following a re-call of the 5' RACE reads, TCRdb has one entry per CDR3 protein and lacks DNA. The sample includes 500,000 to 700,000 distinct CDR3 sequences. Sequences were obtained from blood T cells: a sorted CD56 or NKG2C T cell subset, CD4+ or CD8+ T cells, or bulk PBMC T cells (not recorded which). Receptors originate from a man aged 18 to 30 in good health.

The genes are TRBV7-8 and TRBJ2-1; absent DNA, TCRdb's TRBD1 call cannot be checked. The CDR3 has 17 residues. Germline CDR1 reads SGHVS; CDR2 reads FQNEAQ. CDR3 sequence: CASSLGLAGQISQEQFF.

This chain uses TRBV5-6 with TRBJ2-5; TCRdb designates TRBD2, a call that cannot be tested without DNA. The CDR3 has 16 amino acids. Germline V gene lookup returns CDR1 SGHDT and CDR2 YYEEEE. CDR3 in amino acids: CASIARGAASKETQYF.

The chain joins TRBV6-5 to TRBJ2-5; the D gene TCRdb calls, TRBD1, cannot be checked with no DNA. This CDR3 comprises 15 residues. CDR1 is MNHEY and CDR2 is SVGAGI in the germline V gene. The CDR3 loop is CASSYSGDAQETQYF.

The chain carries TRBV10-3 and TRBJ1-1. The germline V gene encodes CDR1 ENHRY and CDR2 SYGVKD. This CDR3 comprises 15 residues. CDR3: CAISESKQLNTEAFF.

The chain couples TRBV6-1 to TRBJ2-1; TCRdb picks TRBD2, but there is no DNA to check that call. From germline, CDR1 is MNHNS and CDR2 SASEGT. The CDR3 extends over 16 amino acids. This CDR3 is CASRHNSGATNNEQFF.

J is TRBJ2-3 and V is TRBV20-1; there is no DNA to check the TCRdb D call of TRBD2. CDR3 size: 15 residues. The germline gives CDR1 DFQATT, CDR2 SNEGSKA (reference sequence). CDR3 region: CSASPPEGRTDTQYF.

This chain's CDR3 is CASSLLLAGDPDTQYF. This sequence joins TRBV7-8 and TRBJ2-3; TCRdb calls TRBD2, which cannot be checked without DNA. The CDR3 has 16 amino acids. CDR1 is SGHVS and CDR2 is FQNEAQ in the germline V gene.

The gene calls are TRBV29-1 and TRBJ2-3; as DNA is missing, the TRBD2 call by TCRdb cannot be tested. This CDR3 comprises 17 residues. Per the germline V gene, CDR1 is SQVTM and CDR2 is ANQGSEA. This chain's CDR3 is CSASLMTTSVGLDTQYF.

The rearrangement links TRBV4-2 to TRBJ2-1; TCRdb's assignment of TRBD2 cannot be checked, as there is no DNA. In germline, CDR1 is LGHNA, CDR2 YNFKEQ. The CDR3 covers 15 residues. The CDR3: CASSRGLAGNNEQFF.